Included here is one TCR beta chain sequence, with context. This clonotype was seen ten or more times. Its antigen is unknown. No base quality values were provided; no much bigger clone lies one nucleotide off. This sample is drawn from a study of early T cells in non-severe SARS-CoV-2 infection (dated by TCRdb to the early 2020s). Background for the entire study: Because TCR sequencing was done on bulk RNA from unsorted whole blood, the alpha and beta chains could not be paired.

The study was a case-control design nested within a healthcare worker cohort in London, UK, with weekly nasopharyngeal swab PCR tests and blood sampling. Healthcare workers were recruited during the week of the UK lockdown, between 23 and 31 March 2020, and followed weekly for up to about 15 weeks. Results and caveats for the whole study, not just this receptor: VDJdb matching was skewed toward anti-spike CD8 responses, so virus-specific expansions were likely underestimated and private and CD4 specificities were missed.

CDR1 is given as SGHDT and CDR2 as YYEEEE, both from the germline V gene. Germline trimming amounts to 4 bases on V and 7 bases on J, with 9 as the count of junction bases outside the gene matches. The cysteine opens and the phenylalanine closes a CDR3 of 15 amino acids. The only DNA kept is the CDR3, 45 bases in frame from the first base. The library was built by means of 5' RACE. For sequencing, a NextSeq 500 was employed. The TCR library protocol attached unique molecular identifiers to individual cDNA molecules to correct for sequencing error and PCR bias. Sequencing covered both TCR alpha and beta chains, and within each sample the abundances of alpha and beta sequences were tightly co-correlated. Turning to the authors' computational methods: V gene, J gene and CDR3 annotation of TCR sequences was performed with Decombinator V4. Expanded TCRs were defined as changing significantly between any two time points under a Poisson model with p below 0.0001. TCR abundances were normalised to the total number of TCRs sequenced per sample and were expressed as counts per million. TRAV1-2 paired with TRAJ12, TRAJ20 or TRAJ33 defined MAIT TCRs, while TRAV10 paired with TRAJ18 defined iNKT TCRs. VDJdb, accessed 1 November 2021, was searched for CMV, EBV and SARS-CoV-2 annotated TCRs, excluding TCRs annotated for multiple antigens. TCRdb passed the public sequencing reads through fastp at Q25 and MiXCR, retaining productive beta sequences. Every entry covers one CDR3 protein and lists the most common genes and DNA from its rows. The V and J calls shown here were made by TCRdb, not taken from the authors' results. This sample has roughly 61,000 distinct CDR3 sequences in its table, and 10% of those were observed once. Roughly 8% of the sample rests with the top ten.

The rearranged chain carries TRBV5-6 and TRBJ2-5, and 11 junctional nucleotides match TRBD1. Input material: whole blood. This sequence was found in an adult who was a healthcare worker with PCR-confirmed SARS-CoV-2 infection or an uninfected control (not recorded which). Here is the DNA: TGTGCCAGCAGCCTAGGGACAGGGGGACCACGGACCCAGTACTTC. This translates into CASSLGTGGPRTQYF.